This paragraph covers one TCR beta chain sequence. Its target is unknown. The donors, healthy Caucasians from Russia, were aged roughly 6 to 90. Peripheral blood samples of roughly 9.8 milliliters were drawn from each donor. Trimming took 5 bases from V and 5 from J; bases not matched to a gene: 6. Germline V gene lookup returns CDR1 LGHNT and CDR2 FRNRAP. The CDR3 runs 15 residues. Next came a second PCR, run for roughly 6 to 11 cycles, which used a sample-barcoded 5' primer along with a J-beta primer mix. TCRdb recomputed calls from the 5' RACE reads with MiXCR, one row per CDR3 protein. The sample consists of about 1,600,000 distinct CDR3 sequences, 40% to 50% of them appearing once. This entry comes from a study of blood T cells in healthy people across ages. Study-wide results and caveats: Higher diversity and more naive CD4+ cells were features of long-lived donors, compared to aged donors.

The material sequenced was blood. The origin of this receptor is a woman younger than 35 in good health. The gene calls are TRBV12-5 and TRBJ2-5; 12 bases are a match to TRBD2. The CDR3 loop is CASGLTSGSGETQYF. CDR3 DNA sequence: TGTGCTAGTGGTCTGACTAGCGGGAGTGGGGAGACCCAGTACTTC.